Below, 20 T cell receptor beta chains from the same sample are listed, as sequenced in a study of CD4 T cells in relation to SARS-CoV-2 and coronaviruses. Generated by immunoSEQ multiplex PCR, the TCRdb table keeps only in-frame clones and is missing some. The sample records tens of thousands of clones, around 92% being singletons. Sequences were obtained from naive CD4+ T cells from PBMCs. The subset: naive CD4+ T cells isolated by negative enrichment. Source of these receptors: an adult with COVID-19.

The chain combines TRBV6-2 or TRBV6-3 with TRBJ2-7, with a possible D match to TRBD2 (5 bases). V was clipped by 5 bases and J by 3 bases, with 29 bases between them. The CDR3 runs to 19 residues. Germline values: CDR1 MNHEY, CDR2 SVGEGT. The CDR3 loop reads CASSQKPRTFQQWDYEQYF. CDR3 sequence (DNA): TGTGCCAGCAGTCAAAAACCTCGGACTTTTCAGCAATGGGACTACGAGCAGTACTTC.

This clone was observed a single time. The CDR3 coding sequence is TGCGCCAGCAGCGATCCGGGACTAGCGGGAGGGACCCAAGAGACCCAGTACTTC. Amino acids: CASSDPGLAGGTQETQYF. V usage is TRBV5-1 and J usage is TRBJ2-5, with 16 nucleotides matching TRBD2. The V gene end was trimmed by 4 bases and the J gene end by 1 base; junction bases not matched to a gene: 7. Germline V lookup: CDR1 SGHRS, CDR2 YFSETQ. The CDR3 consists of 18 residues.

CDR3 in amino acids: CASTRGQITDTQYF. The CDR3, as DNA: TGTGCCAGCACCCGCGGACAGATCACAGATACGCAGTATTTT. The chain is built from TRBV7-3 and TRBJ2-3; tentative D call: TRBD1 (6 bases). Trimming took off 7 bases at V and 2 bases at J, with 13 bases between the two ends. Germline V lookup: CDR1 SGHTA, CDR2 FQGTGA. The CDR3 consists of 14 residues.

The chain carries TRBV29-1 and TRBJ2-1; D unresolved. The V gene lost 2 bases and the J gene lost 6 bases, with 14 bases spanning the gap. The CDR3 totals 14 residues. Looked up from germline, CDR1 is SQVTM and CDR2 is ANQGSEA. For the CDR3, the DNA is TGCAGCGTTGAATCACCCCGACGGACCAATGAGCAGTTCTTC. It is translated as CSVESPRRTNEQFF.

The rearrangement links TRBV7-8 to TRBJ2-2, with D perhaps TRBD2 (5 bases). Trimming took 2 bases from V and 6 from J, leaving 10 bases between them. CDR1 is SGHVS, CDR2 FQNEAQ, per germline. This CDR3 has 14 residues. The CDR3 sequence: CASSLWAGAGELFF. DNA of the CDR3: TGTGCCAGCAGCTTATGGGCGGGCGCCGGGGAGCTGTTTTTT.

Only one count was recorded for this clone. The rearrangement uses TRBV5-1 and TRBJ2-3; tentative D call: TRBD2 (6 bases). CDR1 SGHRS and CDR2 YFSETQ come from the germline V gene. V was trimmed by 3 bases and J by 6 bases, leaving 14 bases between them. The CDR3 loop spans 14 amino acids. The CDR3 sequence is CASSSDWGRDTQYF. In DNA form, the CDR3 reads TGCGCCAGCAGCTCTGACTGGGGGAGGGATACGCAGTATTTT. Drawing the rest from reference TRBV5-1 and TRBJ2-3, the complete variable domain is KAGVTQTPRYLIKTRGQQVTLSCSPISGHRSVSWYQQTPGQGLQFLFEYFSETQRNKGNFPGRFSGRQFSNSRSEMNVSTLELGDSALYLCASSSDWGRDTQYFGPGTRLTVL.

The chain links TRBV2 to TRBJ2-3; 9 bases fit TRBD1. The junction had 6 bases not matched to a gene; V was cut back by 8 bases and J by 3 bases. There are 14 residues in the CDR3. Germline lookup yields CDR1 SNHLY and CDR2 FYNNEI. CDR3: CASQQGARTDTQYF. CDR3 sequence (DNA): TGTGCCAGCCAACAGGGGGCGAGGACAGATACGCAGTATTTT.

The chain has TRBV10-3 and TRBJ2-1; 10 bases fit TRBD1. J gave up 8 bases and V 6 bases, and 10 bases lay outside the gene matches. Germline lookup yields CDR1 ENHRY and CDR2 SYGVKD. The CDR3 is 15 residues long. The CDR3 sequence: CAIRTGDRGFHEQFF. CDR3 DNA sequence: TGTGCCATCAGGACCGGGGACAGGGGATTTCATGAGCAGTTCTTC.

The J gene is TRBJ1-5, the V gene TRBV15; D is unclear. This CDR3 is 15 amino acids long. Germline V lookup: CDR1 LNHNV, CDR2 YYDKDF (reference sequence). V dropped 0 bases and J dropped 6 bases, with 12 bases sitting between them. The CDR3 region is CATSRDWATGQPQHF. The CDR3, as DNA: TGTGCCACCAGCAGAGATTGGGCCACGGGTCAGCCCCAGCATTTT.

V and J are TRBV7-9 and TRBJ2-1; possibly TRBD1 or TRBD2 for D (5 bases each). With 4 bases removed from V and 7 bases from J, the gap between germline ends came to 20 bases. The CDR3 loop spans 16 amino acids. The V gene's germline CDR1 is SEHNR and CDR2 FQNEAQ (reference sequence). The DNA of the CDR3 is TGTGCCAGCAGCTCCCTCTGGGGGAGAAAAATAAATGAGCAGTTCTTC. Amino acids: CASSSLWGRKINEQFF.

The rearrangement uses TRBV5-1 and TRBJ1-1, with TRBD1 as a possible D gene (5 bases). Germline V CDR1 and CDR2: SGHRS, YFSETQ. Deletions cut 1 base from V and 1 base from J, with 11 bases between. The CDR3 totals 15 residues. CDR3 region: CASSLQGPPNTEAFF. In DNA form, the CDR3 reads TGCGCCAGCAGCTTGCAGGGACCGCCGAACACTGAAGCTTTCTTT.

J is TRBJ1-1 and V is TRBV30; 7 nucleotides agree with TRBD1. The CDR3 has 14 amino acids. Germline lookup yields CDR1 GTSNPN and CDR2 SVGIG (reference sequence). Trimming at V came to 2 bases and at J to 4 bases, leaving 7 bases not matched to a gene. The CDR3 bases are TGTGCCTGGAGTAAAAGGGGGCTGAGCACTGAAGCTTTCTTT. The encoded protein is CAWSKRGLSTEAFF. Full variable domain (missing parts from reference TRBV30 and TRBJ1-1): SQTIHQWPATLVQPVGSPLSLECTVEGTSNPNLYWYRQAAGRGLQLLFYSVGIGQISSEVPQNLSASRPQDRQFILSSKKLLLSDSGFYLCAWSKRGLSTEAFFGQGTRLTVV.

This clone has a single count. As DNA, the CDR3 is TGTGCCATCAGTGAGGCGACTAGCGGGTCCTACAATGAGCAGTTCTTC. Protein sequence: CAISEATSGSYNEQFF. This rearrangement joins TRBV10-3 to TRBJ2-1, with 10 bases matching TRBD2. The CDR3 loop spans 16 amino acids. J lost 1 base, V lost 2 bases, and 2 bases had no gene match. Germline assignment: CDR1 ENHRY and CDR2 SYGVKD.

The genes are TRBV7-3 and TRBJ1-2, with D perhaps matching TRBD1 (5 bases). The CDR3 length is 13 residues. Germline lookup yields CDR1 SGHTA and CDR2 FQGTGA. The ends were cut back, 1 base at V and 2 bases at J, with 5 bases in the middle. CDR3 nucleotide sequence: TGTGCCAGCAGCTTAAACAGGAACTATGGCTACACCTTC. The encoded protein is CASSLNRNYGYTF.

This sequence joins TRBV5-4 and TRBJ2-2, with D maybe TRBD1 (6 bases). The V gene lost 5 bases and the J gene lost 7 bases, with 15 bases spanning the gap. Germline V gene sequence: CDR1 SGHNT, CDR2 YYREEE (reference sequence). CDR3 length equals 14 residues. In nucleotides, the CDR3 is TGTGCCAGCAGTTCCCCTAGGGGGAACGGGGAGCTGTTTTTT. Translation: CASSSPRGNGELFF.

This chain connects TRBV12-3 or TRBV12-4 to TRBJ1-3, with D unclear. Trimming stripped 6 bases from V and 8 bases from J, with 14 bases between. The CDR3 loop spans 13 amino acids. This CDR3 is CASSFLEGYTIYF. CDR3 nucleotide sequence: TGTGCCAGCAGCTTCCTAGAGGGCTACACCATATATTTT.

This rearrangement joins TRBV28 to TRBJ1-4; 7 bases fit TRBD1. The CDR3 spans 12 residues. The germline gives CDR1 MDHEN, CDR2 SYDVKM. V shed 6 bases, J shed 10 bases, and the junction held 5 bases outside the gene matches. CDR3 in DNA: TGTGCCAGCAGGCTCAGGGGGGGAAAACTGTTTTTT. Its translation: CASRLRGGKLFF.

V usage is TRBV19 and J usage is TRBJ2-1; unclear D gene. V gave up 7 bases and J gave up 1 base, with 11 bases separating them. This CDR3 comprises 14 residues. Germline CDR1 reads LNHDA; CDR2 reads SQIVND (reference sequence). The CDR3 nucleotides read TGTGCCAGTACAGGATATTCTTCCTACAATGAGCAGTTCTTC. This translates into CASTGYSSYNEQFF.

This rearrangement joins TRBV10-3 to TRBJ2-7; 12 bases map to TRBD2. V was clipped by 6 bases and J by 2 bases; unmatched bases: 2. The CDR3 is 14 amino acids. Germline CDR1 is ENHRY and CDR2 is SYGVKD. For the CDR3, the DNA is TGTGCCATCAGGGGACTAGCGGGCGCCTACGAGCAGTACTTC. It encodes CAIRGLAGAYEQYF.

This clone showed up just a few times. The chain couples TRBV3-1 (or the pseudogene TRBV3-2) to TRBJ2-7; 9 bases are a match to TRBD2. This CDR3 has 15 residues. Per the germline V gene, CDR1 is LGHDT and CDR2 is YNNKEL (reference sequence). The ends lost 5 bases at V and 0 bases at J; junction bases unmatched: 5. The CDR3, as DNA: TGTGCCAGCAGCACAGCGGGGGGAAGCTCCTACGAGCAGTACTTC. This codes for CASSTAGGSSYEQYF.